The TCR beta chain under discussion was sequenced for a study of Graves' ophthalmopathy and Graves' hyperthyroidism. Study-level points and caveats: Blood was where most expanded thyroid clonotypes above 0.001 frequency also turned up.

This clonotype was detected many times. Its antigen is as yet unknown. Hyperthyroidism was new, under 2 months, in patients aged 18 to 65. PBMCs were isolated from a roughly 9.6 ml sample of fresh peripheral blood. V lost 3 bases and J 9 bases, leaving 9 bases between the germline ends. Germline CDR1 SGHAT, CDR2 FQNNGV. The CDR3 loop spans 12 amino acids. Amplification targeted the TCR beta CDR3 regions, with RNA transcripts as the source material. First-round RT-PCR relied on HTBI primers, and a second-round multiplex PCR came next. TCRdb re-called the multiplex PCR reads through MiXCR, storing one row per CDR3 protein. The sample carries roughly 350,000 distinct CDR3 sequences, about a sixth recorded once.

This receptor was identified in an adult woman with stable Graves' hyperthyroidism. The chain carries TRBV11-2 and TRBJ1-5; D unclear. The specimen was peripheral blood. This chain's CDR3 is CASSFGPGPQHF. DNA of the CDR3: TGTGCCAGCAGCTTTGGCCCCGGGCCCCAGCATTTT.